The rows below give T cell receptor beta chains drawn from one sample of a study of blood T cell repertoires in COVID-19. Clones were read by immunoSEQ multiplex PCR, and TCRdb kept only the in-frame ones, dropping some. The table has a few hundred thousand clones, about 87% seen once. The sample comprised PBMCs or T cells enriched from blood (not recorded which). The receptors originated from a woman in her thirties or forties who had been exposed to COVID-19. Both conserved end residues are trimmed from each CDR3. D genes are given only for firm matches.

>TRBV10-3|TRBD2
AIRGTSAFQETQY
>TRBV7-9|NA
ASSRRSSGNTIY
>TRBV4-2|TRBD1
ASSQDGQGRGTLH
>TRBV28|NA
ATTRTVGALH
>TRBV5-5|NA
ASSLGGTYEQY
>TRBV4-1|NA
ASSQGTVGVDSETQY
>TRBV11-2|TRBD2
ASSLSRTSGRPGELF
>TRBV19|NA
ASSFGSNEQF
>TRBV7-2|NA
ASSLAGQNNSPLH
>TRBV6-5|NA
ASSYSGTTGELF
>TRBV7-9|TRBD1
ASSIGQADTDTQY
>TRBV24-1|TRBD2
ATSDGTSGWRELF
>TRBV6-4|NA
ASSTLEGGHNEQF
>TRBV18|TRBD1
ASSRLGTGGTHTEAF
>TRBV5-1|NA
ASSHDGGGSGNTIY
>TRBV24-1|NA
ATRDQGANSPLH
>TRBV3-1/TRBV3-2|NA
ASSQVHGRVGEKLF
>TRBV19|NA
ASSTRRAKVRDSGNTIY
>TRBV4-3|NA
ASSPIGRESHTGELF
>TRBV28|TRBD1
ASSAEGQAFNQPQH
>TRBV6-5|NA
ASRIQGSSNQPQH
>TRBV6-5|TRBD2
ASIRLAGITDTQY
>TRBV28|NA
ASTTTGTQPTGGAF
>TRBV12-5|NA
ASGFLPNYGYT
>TRBV3-1/TRBV3-2|TRBD2
ASTFSRGGKNIQY
>TRBV19|NA
ASSSRFNQPQH
>TRBV7-9|NA
ASSLMVVGNSPLH
>TRBV6-2/TRBV6-3|NA
ASSQSRGGQPQH
>TRBV5-8|NA
ASSLSSRSNQPQH
>TRBV28|TRBD1
ASSSGGTGLGYEQY
>TRBV3-1/TRBV3-2|NA
ASSQDSGRGHGYT
>TRBV7-2|TRBD1
ASNGQGAMSSYNEQF
>TRBV6-4|NA
ASSDRSYEQY
>TRBV5-1|TRBD1
ASSIGTGGSNQPQH
>TRBV9|NA
ASSVGGEETQY
>TRBV27|TRBD2
ASRYTSGSSYEQY
>TRBV7-9|TRBD1
ASSAGQGSYGNQPQH
>TRBV25-1|NA
ASSTGRDIQY
>TRBV6-5|NA
ASSTGDLSPLH
>TRBV24-1|TRBD1
ATSDTGGSSNQPQH
>TRBV27|TRBD2
ASSRSTSGVTDTQY
>TRBV28|NA
ASSLTGINEKLF
>TRBV6-1|NA
ASSEKGWGEVGNTEAF
>TRBV19|NA
ASSASVEQF
>TRBV6-5|TRBD1
ASSSPGTGGHEQY
>TRBV6-5|TRBD1
ASRKQGDNEKLF